This TCR beta chain is from a study of CD8+CD57+ T cells in acquired aplastic anemia. Across the study: Sorted CD4+ and CD8+ cells gave an average of approximately 3 ug of DNA.

The CDR3 has 14 amino acids. CDR1 is ENHRY, CDR2 SYGVKD, per germline. J lost 6 bases, V lost 4 bases, and 7 bases had no gene match. The template used for profiling TCR beta VDJ and CDR3 was genomic DNA. MiXCR, applied by TCRdb to the reads, yields one record per CDR3 protein. The sample consists of about 190,000 distinct CDR3 sequences, approximately 49% of them appearing once. The J gene is TRBJ2-7, the V gene TRBV10-3, with 9 positions matching TRBD1. The sequenced material came from sorted CD4+, CD8+, or CD8+CD57+ T cells (not recorded which) from PBMCs. The sequence came from a human donor in good health, serving as a control. The CDR3 protein is CAISAGTGRFEQYF. DNA of the CDR3: TGTGCCATCAGTGCCGGGACAGGGAGGTTCGAGCAGTACTTC.